The clone carrying this TCR beta chain was seen a few times. The antigen remains unidentified. The data belong to a study of human T cells and chemical hapten exposure. About the study: Sensitization was performed using 2% DPC on an approximately 2 cm by approximately 2 cm upper inner arm skin site.

The germline V and J ends were trimmed by 5 bases and 0 bases, with 14 bases remaining between them. Germline-derived CDR1 and CDR2 are MDHEN and SYDVKM. The CDR3 consists of 16 residues. Findings of the study overall: The number of TCRs above 1 in 1000 frequency did not change after DPC sensitization. As patch test score rose, PT1 expanded TCR counts tended to rise as well.

TCRdb re-analysed the RACE reads in MiXCR, keeping a single row per CDR3 protein. Among 180,000 or so distinct CDR3 sequences, 30% were seen once, and the ten largest hold nearly 3%. Time point denoted: pre-sensitization, week 0. Described treatment: therapeutic diphenylcyclopropenone sensitization with weekly scalp DPC. Every patch test was put on after a blood sample was taken. The clonotype comes from a woman in her twenties or thirties with alopecia areata. Some clones in this sample may be carry-over from other donors' samples. The input for sequencing was whole blood, taken in connection with sensitization to the hapten diphenylcyclopropenone (DPC). The chain links TRBV28 to TRBJ2-1, with a tentative D call TRBD2 (6 bases). Here the CDR3 reads CASSPWEASSYNEQFF. DNA for the CDR3: TGTGCCAGCAGTCCTTGGGAGGCGAGCTCCTACAATGAGCAGTTCTTC.